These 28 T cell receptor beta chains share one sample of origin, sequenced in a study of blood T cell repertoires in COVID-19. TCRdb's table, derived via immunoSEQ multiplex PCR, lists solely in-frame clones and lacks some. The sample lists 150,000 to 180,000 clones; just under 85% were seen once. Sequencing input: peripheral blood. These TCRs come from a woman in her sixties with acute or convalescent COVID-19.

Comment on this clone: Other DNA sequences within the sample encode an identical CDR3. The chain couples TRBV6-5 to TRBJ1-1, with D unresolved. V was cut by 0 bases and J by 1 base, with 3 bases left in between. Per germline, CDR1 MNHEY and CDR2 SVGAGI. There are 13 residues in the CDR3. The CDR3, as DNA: TGTGCCAGCAGTTACTCCAGGAACACTGAAGCTTTCTTT. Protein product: CASSYSRNTEAFF.

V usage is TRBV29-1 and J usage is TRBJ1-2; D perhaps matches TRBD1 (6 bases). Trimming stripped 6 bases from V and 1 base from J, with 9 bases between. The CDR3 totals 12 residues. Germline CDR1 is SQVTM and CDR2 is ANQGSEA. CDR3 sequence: CSVRTDNYGYTF. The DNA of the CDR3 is TGCAGCGTGAGGACAGATAACTATGGCTACACCTTC. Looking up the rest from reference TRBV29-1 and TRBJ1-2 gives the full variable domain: SAVISQKPSRDICQRGTSLTIQCQVDSQVTMMFWYRQQPGQSLTLIATANQGSEATYESGFVIDKFPISRPNLTFSTLTVSNMSPEDSSIYLCSVRTDNYGYTFGSGTRLTVV.

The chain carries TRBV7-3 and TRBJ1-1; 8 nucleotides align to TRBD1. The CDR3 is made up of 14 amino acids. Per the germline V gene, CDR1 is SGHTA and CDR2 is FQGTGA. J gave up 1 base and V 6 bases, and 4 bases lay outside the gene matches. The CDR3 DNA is TGTGCCAGCAGTTCCGGACAGGGGAACACTGAAGCTTTCTTT. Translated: CASSSGQGNTEAFF. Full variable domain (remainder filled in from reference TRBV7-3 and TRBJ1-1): GAGVSQTPSNKVTEKGKYVELRCDPISGHTALYWYRQSLGQGPEFLIYFQGTGAADDSGLPNDRFFAVRPEGSVSTLKIQRTERGDSAVYLCASSSGQGNTEAFFGQGTRLTVV.

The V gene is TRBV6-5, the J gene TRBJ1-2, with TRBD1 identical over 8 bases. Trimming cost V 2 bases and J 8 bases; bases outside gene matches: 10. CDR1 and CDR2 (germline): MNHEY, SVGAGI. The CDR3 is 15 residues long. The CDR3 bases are TGTGCCAGCAGTTACCGGGCAGGGGGCCTTCGGGGCTACACCTTC. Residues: CASSYRAGGLRGYTF.

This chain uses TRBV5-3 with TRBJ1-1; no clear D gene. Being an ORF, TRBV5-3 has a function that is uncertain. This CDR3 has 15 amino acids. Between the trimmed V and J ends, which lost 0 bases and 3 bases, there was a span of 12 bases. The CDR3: CARSLGDRRYTEAFF. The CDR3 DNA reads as TGTGCCAGAAGCTTGGGGGATCGGAGGTACACTGAAGCTTTCTTT.

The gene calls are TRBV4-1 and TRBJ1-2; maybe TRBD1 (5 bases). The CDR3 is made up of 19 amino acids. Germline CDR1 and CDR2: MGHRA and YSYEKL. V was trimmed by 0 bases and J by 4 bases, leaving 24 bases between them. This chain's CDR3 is CASSQDFGGGTTLFYGYTF. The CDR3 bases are TGCGCCAGCAGCCAAGACTTTGGGGGGGGGACCACCCTCTTCTATGGCTACACCTTC.

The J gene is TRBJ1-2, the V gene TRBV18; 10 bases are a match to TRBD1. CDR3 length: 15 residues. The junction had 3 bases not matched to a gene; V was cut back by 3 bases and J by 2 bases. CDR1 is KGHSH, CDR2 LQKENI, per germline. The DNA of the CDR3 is TGTGCCAGCTCACCTCGACAGGGGGCGAACTATGGCTACACCTTC. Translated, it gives CASSPRQGANYGYTF.

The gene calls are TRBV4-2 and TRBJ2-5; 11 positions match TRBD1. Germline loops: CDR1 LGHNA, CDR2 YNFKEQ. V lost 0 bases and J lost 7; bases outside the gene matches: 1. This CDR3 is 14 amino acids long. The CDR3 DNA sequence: TGTGCCAGCAGCCAAGAAGGACAGGGGGCGACCCAGTACTTC. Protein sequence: CASSQEGQGATQYF.

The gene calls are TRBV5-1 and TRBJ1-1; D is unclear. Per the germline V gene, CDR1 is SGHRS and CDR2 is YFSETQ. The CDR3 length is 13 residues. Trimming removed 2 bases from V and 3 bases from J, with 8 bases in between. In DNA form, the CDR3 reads TGCGCCAGCAGCTTTATCATAGACACTGAAGCTTTCTTT. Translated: CASSFIIDTEAFF.

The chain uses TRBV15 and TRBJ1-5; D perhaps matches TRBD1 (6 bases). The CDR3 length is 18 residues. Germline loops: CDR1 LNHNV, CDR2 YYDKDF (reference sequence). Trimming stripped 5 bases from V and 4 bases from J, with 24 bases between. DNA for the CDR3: TGTGCCACCAGCTATCAGGTCTCCACTCAGGGGAGTAATCAGCCCCAGCATTTT. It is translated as CATSYQVSTQGSNQPQHF.

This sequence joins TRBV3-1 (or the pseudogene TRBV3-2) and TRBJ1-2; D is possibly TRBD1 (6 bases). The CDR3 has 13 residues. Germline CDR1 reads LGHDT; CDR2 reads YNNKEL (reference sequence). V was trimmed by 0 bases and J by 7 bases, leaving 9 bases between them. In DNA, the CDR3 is TGTGCCAGCAGCCAAGACAGGGGCCGTGGCTACACCTTC. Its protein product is CASSQDRGRGYTF.

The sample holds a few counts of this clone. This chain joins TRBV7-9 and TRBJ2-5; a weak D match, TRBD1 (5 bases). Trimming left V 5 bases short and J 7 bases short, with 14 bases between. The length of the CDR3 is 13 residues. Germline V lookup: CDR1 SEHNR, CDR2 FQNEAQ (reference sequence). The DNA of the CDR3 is TGTGCCAGCAGCCGTGACCCCCAGGGGACCCAGTACTTC. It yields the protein CASSRDPQGTQYF.

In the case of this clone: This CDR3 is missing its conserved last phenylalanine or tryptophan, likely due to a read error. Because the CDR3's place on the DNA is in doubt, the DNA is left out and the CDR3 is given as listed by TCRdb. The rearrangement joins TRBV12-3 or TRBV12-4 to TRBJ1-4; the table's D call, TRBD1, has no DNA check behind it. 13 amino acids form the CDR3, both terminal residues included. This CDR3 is CASSLGIFGDRVI.

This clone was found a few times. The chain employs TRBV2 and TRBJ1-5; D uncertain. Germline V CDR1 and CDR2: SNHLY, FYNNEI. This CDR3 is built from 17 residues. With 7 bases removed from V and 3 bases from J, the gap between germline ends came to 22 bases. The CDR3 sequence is CASTRASGALINQPQHF. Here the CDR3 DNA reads TGTGCCAGCACGAGGGCTTCCGGCGCTTTAATCAATCAGCCCCAGCATTTT.

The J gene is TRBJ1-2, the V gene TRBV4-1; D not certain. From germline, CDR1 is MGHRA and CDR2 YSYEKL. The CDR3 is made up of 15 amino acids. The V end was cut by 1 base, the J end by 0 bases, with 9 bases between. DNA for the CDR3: TGCGCCAGCAGCCAAGGGGGAGCGGCTAACTATGGCTACACCTTC. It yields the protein CASSQGGAANYGYTF.

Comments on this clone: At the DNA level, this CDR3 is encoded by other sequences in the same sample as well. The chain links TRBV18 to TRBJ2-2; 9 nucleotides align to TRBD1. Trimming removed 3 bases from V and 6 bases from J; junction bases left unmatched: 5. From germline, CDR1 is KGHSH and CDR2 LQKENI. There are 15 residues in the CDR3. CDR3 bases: TGTGCCAGCTCACCCGGACAGGGGTGGCCCGGGGAGCTGTTTTTT. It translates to CASSPGQGWPGELFF.

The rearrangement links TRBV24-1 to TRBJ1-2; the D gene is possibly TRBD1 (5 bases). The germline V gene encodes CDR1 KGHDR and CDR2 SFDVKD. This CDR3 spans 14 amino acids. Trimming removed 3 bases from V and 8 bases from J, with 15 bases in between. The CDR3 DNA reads TGTGCCACCAGTGATCCCAGGGTTCCTTACGGCTACACCTTC. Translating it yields CATSDPRVPYGYTF.

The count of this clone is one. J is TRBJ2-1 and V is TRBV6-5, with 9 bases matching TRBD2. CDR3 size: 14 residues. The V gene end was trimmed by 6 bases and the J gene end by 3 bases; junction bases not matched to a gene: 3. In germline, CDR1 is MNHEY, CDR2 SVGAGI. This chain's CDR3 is CASRGLANYNEQFF. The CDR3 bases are TGTGCCAGCAGGGGACTAGCAAACTACAATGAGCAGTTCTTC.

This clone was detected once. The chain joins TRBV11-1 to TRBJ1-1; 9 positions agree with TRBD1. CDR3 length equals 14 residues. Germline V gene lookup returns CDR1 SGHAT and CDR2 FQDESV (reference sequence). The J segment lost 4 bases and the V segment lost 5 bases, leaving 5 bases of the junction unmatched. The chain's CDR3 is CASSGTGRGTEAFF. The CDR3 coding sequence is TGTGCCAGCAGCGGGACAGGGAGGGGCACTGAAGCTTTCTTT.

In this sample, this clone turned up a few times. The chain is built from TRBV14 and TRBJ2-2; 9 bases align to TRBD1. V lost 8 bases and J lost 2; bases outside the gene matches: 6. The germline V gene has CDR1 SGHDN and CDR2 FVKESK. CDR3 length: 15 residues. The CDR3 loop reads CASAGQGLNTGELFF. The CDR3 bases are TGTGCCAGCGCTGGACAGGGGCTTAACACCGGGGAGCTGTTTTTT.

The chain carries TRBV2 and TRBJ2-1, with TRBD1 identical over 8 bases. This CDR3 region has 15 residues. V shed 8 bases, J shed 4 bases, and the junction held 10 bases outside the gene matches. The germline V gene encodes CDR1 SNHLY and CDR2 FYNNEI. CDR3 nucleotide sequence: TGTGCCAGCGGTAAGGACAGGGCCTCTTACAATGAGCAGTTCTTC. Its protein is CASGKDRASYNEQFF. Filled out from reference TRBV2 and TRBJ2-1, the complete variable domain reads EPEVTQTPSHQVTQMGQEVILRCVPISNHLYFYWYRQILGQKVEFLVSFYNNEISEKSEIFDDQFSVERPDGSNFTLKIRSTKLEDSAMYFCASGKDRASYNEQFFGPGTRLTVL.

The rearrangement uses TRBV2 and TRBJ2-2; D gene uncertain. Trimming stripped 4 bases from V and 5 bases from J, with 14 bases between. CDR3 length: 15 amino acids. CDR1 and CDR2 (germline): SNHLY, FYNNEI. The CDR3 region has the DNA TGTGCCAGCAGTGTGATAGAGAGTAATACCGGGGAGCTGTTTTTT. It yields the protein CASSVIESNTGELFF.

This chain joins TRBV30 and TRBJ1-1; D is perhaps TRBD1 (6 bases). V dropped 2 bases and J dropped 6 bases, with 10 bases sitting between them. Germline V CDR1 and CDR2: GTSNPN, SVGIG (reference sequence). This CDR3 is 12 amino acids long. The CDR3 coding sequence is TGTGCCTGGAGTAAGGGGGGGTCTGAAGCTTTCTTT. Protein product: CAWSKGGSEAFF.

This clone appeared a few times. In DNA, the CDR3 is TGTGCCAGCAGTTCGACCGACAGGGATGAAGCTTTCTTT. As protein: CASSSTDRDEAFF. J is TRBJ1-1 and V is TRBV28, with TRBD1 matching 7 bases. This CDR3 has 13 amino acids. The V gene end was trimmed by 4 bases and the J gene end by 7 bases; junction bases not matched to a gene: 6. CDR1 is MDHEN, CDR2 SYDVKM, per germline.

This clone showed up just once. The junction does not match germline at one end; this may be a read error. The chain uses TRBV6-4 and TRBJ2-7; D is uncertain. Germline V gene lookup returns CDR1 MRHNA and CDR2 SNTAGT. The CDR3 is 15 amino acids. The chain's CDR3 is CASPNSPSPSIDIPF. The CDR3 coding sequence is TGTGCCAGCCCCAACTCCCCTTCACCATCAATAGATATCCCGTTC.

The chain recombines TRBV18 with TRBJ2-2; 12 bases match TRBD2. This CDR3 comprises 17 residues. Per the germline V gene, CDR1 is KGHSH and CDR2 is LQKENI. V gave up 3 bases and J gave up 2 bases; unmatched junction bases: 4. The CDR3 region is CASSPTSGGTNTGELFF. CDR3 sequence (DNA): TGTGCCAGCTCACCTACTAGCGGGGGGACTAACACCGGGGAGCTGTTTTTT.

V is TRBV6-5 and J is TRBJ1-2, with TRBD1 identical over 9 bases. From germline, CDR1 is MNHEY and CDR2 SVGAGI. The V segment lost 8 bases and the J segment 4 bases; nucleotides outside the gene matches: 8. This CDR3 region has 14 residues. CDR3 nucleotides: TGTGCCAGCCCGGAGGGACAGGGCCCCTATGGCTACACCTTC. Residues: CASPEGQGPYGYTF.

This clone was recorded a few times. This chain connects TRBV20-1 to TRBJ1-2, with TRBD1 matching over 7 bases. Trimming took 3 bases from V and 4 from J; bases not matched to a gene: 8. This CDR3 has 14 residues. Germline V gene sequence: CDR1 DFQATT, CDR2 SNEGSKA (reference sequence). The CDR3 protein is CSASERQGRYGYTF. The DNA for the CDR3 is TGCAGTGCTAGTGAGAGACAGGGCCGCTATGGCTACACCTTC.